Given below is one T cell receptor (beta chain) in context. Other nucleotide sequences from this sample produce the same CDR3. The data stem from a study of control samples from healthy donors and cancer patients. V dropped 0 bases and J dropped 4 bases, with 3 bases sitting between them. The germline V gene has CDR1 DFQATT and CDR2 SNEGSKA (reference sequence). The CDR3 covers 11 residues. Profiled with immunoSEQ multiplex PCR; TCRdb holds only in-frame clones, not every one. Seen here are about 190,000 clones, 91% observed once, and the top ten hold over 1.5%. Specimen: blood. This receptor was identified in a man under 40 in good health. The genes are TRBV20-1 and TRBJ1-1; D call uncertain. CDR3 DNA sequence: TGCAGTGCTAGAGAGGGCACTGAAGCTTTCTTT. Amino acids: CSAREGTEAFF.